A selection of T cell receptor beta chains follows, all from one sample in a study of blood T cell repertoires in COVID-19. This table comes from immunoSEQ multiplex PCR, and its TCRdb copy is limited to in-frame clones, with some not included. The sample comprises 150,000 to 200,000 clones, roughly 88% of which are singletons, and 5.2% rests with the top ten. The specimen was PBMCs or T cells enriched from blood (not recorded which). All receptors come from a man in his sixties or seventies who had been exposed to COVID-19. Both conserved end residues are part of each CDR3. The D gene is left open where the match is weak. Clone size is shown for a subset of rows, as once, few, many or a class of expanded clone.

clone_size: few; v_call: TRBV4-1; j_call: TRBJ2-7; d_call: .; cdr3_nt: TGCGCCAGCAGCCAAGGCAGAACCATGGCCTACGAGCAGTACTTC; cdr3_aa: CASSQGRTMAYEQYF
clone_size: .; v_call: TRBV3-1/TRBV3-2; j_call: TRBJ2-5; d_call: TRBD2; cdr3_nt: TGTGCCAGCAGCCAAGGGGCGGGAGGGTACCAAGAGACCCAGTACTTC; cdr3_aa: CASSQGAGGYQETQYF
clone_size: .; v_call: TRBV5-1; j_call: TRBJ1-2; d_call: TRBD1; cdr3_nt: TGCGCCAGCAGCACCGGGACAGGCGAGAACTATGGCTACACCTTC; cdr3_aa: CASSTGTGENYGYTF
clone_size: .; v_call: TRBV2; j_call: TRBJ2-7; d_call: TRBD2; cdr3_nt: TGTGCCAGCAGTCCACCTCGAGCGGGGACCTACGAGCAGTACTTC; cdr3_aa: CASSPPRAGTYEQYF
clone_size: .; v_call: TRBV4-1; j_call: TRBJ2-7; d_call: TRBD1; cdr3_nt: TGCGCCAGCAGCCAAGGACAGGGGTCCTACGAGCAGTACTTC; cdr3_aa: CASSQGQGSYEQYF
clone_size: .; v_call: TRBV5-1; j_call: TRBJ1-1; d_call: .; cdr3_nt: TGCGCCAGCAGCTTGGCAGAACAGATGAACACTGAAGCTTTCTTT; cdr3_aa: CASSLAEQMNTEAFF
clone_size: .; v_call: TRBV28; j_call: TRBJ2-5; d_call: .; cdr3_nt: TGTGCCAGCAGTTTAAGGGGGACACAATACTTC; cdr3_aa: CASSLRGTQYF
clone_size: .; v_call: TRBV28; j_call: TRBJ1-5; d_call: .; cdr3_nt: TGTGCCAGCAGTTTGGGCAGCCGCCTGGGCAATCAGCCCCAGCATTTT; cdr3_aa: CASSLGSRLGNQPQHF
clone_size: .; v_call: TRBV4-3; j_call: TRBJ1-2; d_call: TRBD1; cdr3_nt: TGCGCCAGCAGCCAAGCTAGTACAGGGGCCGGAGGCTACACCTTC; cdr3_aa: CASSQASTGAGGYTF
clone_size: once; v_call: TRBV7-6; j_call: TRBJ2-3; d_call: .; cdr3_nt: TGTGCCAGCAGCGAGGGACACCACACAGATACGCAGTATTTT; cdr3_aa: CASSEGHHTDTQYF
clone_size: .; v_call: TRBV7-3; j_call: TRBJ1-6; d_call: .; cdr3_nt: TGTGCCAGCAGCTCAACACCGGATTCACCCCTCCACTTT; cdr3_aa: CASSSTPDSPLHF
clone_size: .; v_call: TRBV7-2; j_call: TRBJ1-6; d_call: TRBD1; cdr3_nt: TGTGCCAGCAGCCCCGGACAGGGATCGTATAATTCACCCCTCCACTTT; cdr3_aa: CASSPGQGSYNSPLHF
clone_size: .; v_call: TRBV1; j_call: TRBJ1-4; d_call: .; cdr3_nt: TGCACCAGCAGCCAAGATCATCCCACAGTCCCTAATGAAAAACTGTTTTTT; cdr3_aa: CTSSQDHPTVPNEKLFF
clone_size: few; v_call: TRBV6-5; j_call: TRBJ1-6; d_call: TRBD1; cdr3_nt: TGTGCCAGCAGAGGGACAGGCAACTCACCCCTCCACTTT; cdr3_aa: CASRGTGNSPLHF
clone_size: .; v_call: TRBV6-5; j_call: TRBJ1-4; d_call: TRBD1; cdr3_nt: TGTGCCAGCAGGGACAGGGTTGAAAAACTGTTTTTT; cdr3_aa: CASRDRVEKLFF
clone_size: .; v_call: TRBV10-3; j_call: TRBJ2-7; d_call: .; cdr3_nt: TGTGCCATCAGTGAGCCTTTGGAGGGGTCCTACGAGCAGTACTTC; cdr3_aa: CAISEPLEGSYEQYF
clone_size: .; v_call: TRBV4-1; j_call: TRBJ2-6; d_call: .; cdr3_nt: TGCGCCAGCAGCTCACAGATTACCTCGTCTGGGGCCAACGTCCTGACTTTC; cdr3_aa: CASSSQITSSGANVLTF
clone_size: .; v_call: TRBV15; j_call: TRBJ1-3; d_call: TRBD1; cdr3_nt: TGTGCCACCAGCAGAGCAGGGGGCTCTGGAAACACCATATATTTT; cdr3_aa: CATSRAGGSGNTIYF
clone_size: .; v_call: TRBV5-1; j_call: TRBJ2-3; d_call: TRBD2; cdr3_nt: TGCGCCAGCAGCTCCGGGGGGGGAGATACGCAGTATTTT; cdr3_aa: CASSSGGGDTQYF
clone_size: .; v_call: TRBV28; j_call: TRBJ1-6; d_call: .; cdr3_nt: TGTGCCAGCGGACCCGGGACAAAACTTTCACCCCTCCACTTT; cdr3_aa: CASGPGTKLSPLHF
clone_size: .; v_call: TRBV11-2; j_call: TRBJ1-3; d_call: .; cdr3_nt: TGTGCCAGCAGCTTAGACGGAGGCTCTGGAAACACCATATATTTT; cdr3_aa: CASSLDGGSGNTIYF
clone_size: .; v_call: TRBV7-2; j_call: TRBJ2-7; d_call: .; cdr3_nt: TGTGCCAGCAGCTCGGCGCAGGGATACGAGCAGTACTTC; cdr3_aa: CASSSAQGYEQYF
clone_size: .; v_call: TRBV7-9; j_call: TRBJ2-1; d_call: TRBD2; cdr3_nt: TGTGCCAGCAGCTTAGTTGCTAGCGGGAGTAATGAGCAGTTCTTC; cdr3_aa: CASSLVASGSNEQFF
clone_size: .; v_call: TRBV27; j_call: TRBJ1-5; d_call: .; cdr3_nt: TGTGCCTCGGGGGGGAGCAATCAGCCCCAGCATTTT; cdr3_aa: CASGGSNQPQHF
clone_size: .; v_call: TRBV7-2; j_call: TRBJ2-2; d_call: TRBD1; cdr3_nt: TGTGCCAGCAGCCTTAGGACAGGCGAACAAGTATGGGGGGAGCTGTTTTTT; cdr3_aa: CASSLRTGEQVWGELFF
clone_size: .; v_call: TRBV4-1; j_call: TRBJ2-3; d_call: TRBD2; cdr3_nt: TGCGCCAGCAGCCAAGTCCTCGGGAGGCGAACTAGCACAGATACGCAGTATTTT; cdr3_aa: CASSQVLGRRTSTDTQYF
clone_size: .; v_call: TRBV19; j_call: TRBJ1-2; d_call: TRBD1; cdr3_nt: TGTGCCAGCTTCCGGGGACAGAACTATGGCTACACCTTC; cdr3_aa: CASFRGQNYGYTF
clone_size: .; v_call: TRBV19; j_call: TRBJ1-1; d_call: .; cdr3_nt: TGTGCCAGTAGTAAGGCCCGGGACTCTGAAGCTTTCTTT; cdr3_aa: CASSKARDSEAFF
clone_size: .; v_call: TRBV3-1/TRBV3-2; j_call: TRBJ2-7; d_call: TRBD1; cdr3_nt: TGTGCCAGCAGGGCGACAGGGATCAGGGACGAGCAGTACTTC; cdr3_aa: CASRATGIRDEQYF
clone_size: .; v_call: TRBV18; j_call: TRBJ2-3; d_call: TRBD1; cdr3_nt: TGTGCCAGCCTACAGGGGGGCACAGATACGCAGTATTTT; cdr3_aa: CASLQGGTDTQYF
clone_size: .; v_call: TRBV15; j_call: TRBJ1-1; d_call: .; cdr3_nt: TGTGCCACCAACAAGGGGATGAACACTGAAGCTTTCTTT; cdr3_aa: CATNKGMNTEAFF
clone_size: few; v_call: TRBV3-1/TRBV3-2; j_call: TRBJ2-5; d_call: TRBD1; cdr3_nt: TGTGCCAGCAGCCAACTCGGGACAGGGAATGGGGAGACCCAGTACTTC; cdr3_aa: CASSQLGTGNGETQYF
clone_size: .; v_call: TRBV30; j_call: TRBJ1-1; d_call: .; cdr3_nt: TGTGCCTGGAACCGTGGGGGCGCAAACACTGAAGCTTTCTTT; cdr3_aa: CAWNRGGANTEAFF
clone_size: once; v_call: TRBV5-1; j_call: TRBJ2-1; d_call: TRBD2; cdr3_nt: TGCGCCAGCAGCCTTAGCGGGAGGGCCGGGGGTGAGCAGTTCTTC; cdr3_aa: CASSLSGRAGGEQFF
clone_size: .; v_call: TRBV6-6; j_call: TRBJ2-7; d_call: .; cdr3_nt: TGTGCCAGTATTAACCCGACAGCAACTTACGAGCAGTACTTC; cdr3_aa: CASINPTATYEQYF
clone_size: .; v_call: TRBV6-4; j_call: TRBJ1-2; d_call: .; cdr3_nt: TGTGCCAGCAGTCAGGAAAGTCCTGGCTACACCTTC; cdr3_aa: CASSQESPGYTF
clone_size: once; v_call: TRBV11-2; j_call: TRBJ2-5; d_call: TRBD2; cdr3_nt: TGTGCCAGCAGCCCCTCTTCTGGGCTAGCGGGGGTTGGACAAGAGACCCAGTACTTC; cdr3_aa: CASSPSSGLAGVGQETQYF
clone_size: .; v_call: TRBV9; j_call: TRBJ2-2; d_call: TRBD1; cdr3_nt: TGTGCCAGCAGCGCCGACGATGGGACAGGGTACACCGGGGAGCTGTTTTTT; cdr3_aa: CASSADDGTGYTGELFF
clone_size: .; v_call: TRBV10-3; j_call: TRBJ1-1; d_call: TRBD1; cdr3_nt: TGTGCCGTAGGACAGGGAGCGGGCACTGAAGCTTTCTTT; cdr3_aa: CAVGQGAGTEAFF
clone_size: .; v_call: TRBV2; j_call: TRBJ1-4; d_call: .; cdr3_nt: TGTGCCAGCAGTAAACTCCCGGGACTCGACAATGAAAAACTGTTTTTT; cdr3_aa: CASSKLPGLDNEKLFF
clone_size: once; v_call: TRBV28; j_call: TRBJ2-6; d_call: .; cdr3_nt: TGTGCCAGCAGCCAGTTCAACGTCCTGACTTTC; cdr3_aa: CASSQFNVLTF
clone_size: .; v_call: TRBV5-4; j_call: TRBJ2-1; d_call: TRBD2; cdr3_nt: TGTGCCAGCACCGATAGCGGGAGCCCATACAATGAGCAGTTCTTC; cdr3_aa: CASTDSGSPYNEQFF
clone_size: .; v_call: TRBV7-2; j_call: TRBJ2-5; d_call: .; cdr3_nt: TGTGCCAGCAGCCCCCCCAGCGAAGAGACCCAGTACTTC; cdr3_aa: CASSPPSEETQYF
clone_size: .; v_call: TRBV29-1; j_call: TRBJ2-7; d_call: TRBD1; cdr3_nt: TGCAGCGTTGGTTCCGGGACAGCATACGAGCAGTACTTC; cdr3_aa: CSVGSGTAYEQYF
clone_size: .; v_call: TRBV28; j_call: TRBJ1-4; d_call: .; cdr3_nt: TGTGCCAGCAAGGGGGGGTTAAATGAAAAACTGTTTTTT; cdr3_aa: CASKGGLNEKLFF
clone_size: few; v_call: TRBV7-3; j_call: TRBJ1-6; d_call: .; cdr3_nt: TGTGCCAGCAGCTCTCAGGGCTTATATAATTCACCCCTCCACTTT; cdr3_aa: CASSSQGLYNSPLHF
clone_size: .; v_call: TRBV9; j_call: TRBJ2-2; d_call: TRBD2; cdr3_nt: TGTGCCAGCAGCCGTAGCGGGGGGGCCGGGGAGCTGTTTTTT; cdr3_aa: CASSRSGGAGELFF
clone_size: few; v_call: TRBV7-6; j_call: TRBJ2-5; d_call: .; cdr3_nt: TGTGCCAGCAGCTTAGCACGGACTCAAGAGACCCAGTACTTC; cdr3_aa: CASSLARTQETQYF
clone_size: .; v_call: TRBV27; j_call: TRBJ2-7; d_call: .; cdr3_nt: TGTGCCAGCAGTTCGACTGGCTACGAGCAGTACTTC; cdr3_aa: CASSSTGYEQYF
clone_size: .; v_call: TRBV18; j_call: TRBJ1-5; d_call: .; cdr3_nt: TGTGCCAGCTCACCAGGTGCAGGGAGGAATCAGCCCCAGCATTTT; cdr3_aa: CASSPGAGRNQPQHF
clone_size: .; v_call: TRBV27; j_call: TRBJ2-7; d_call: TRBD1; cdr3_nt: TGTGCCAGCAGTTCCTACCGGGACAGGGGGCTCGACGAGCAGTACTTC; cdr3_aa: CASSSYRDRGLDEQYF
clone_size: .; v_call: TRBV5-5; j_call: TRBJ1-6; d_call: .; cdr3_nt: TGTGCCAGCAGCTTGGACGCAGGGAAGAATTCACCCCTCCACTTT; cdr3_aa: CASSLDAGKNSPLHF
clone_size: .; v_call: TRBV10-2; j_call: TRBJ2-7; d_call: TRBD1; cdr3_nt: TGCGCCAGCAGTGAGTTGGGACAGGGGGCGTACGAGCAGTACTTC; cdr3_aa: CASSELGQGAYEQYF